These 28 T cell receptor beta chains were all obtained from the same sample, sequenced in a study of T cell changes during pregnancy in multiple sclerosis. Method: immunoSEQ multiplex PCR; TCRdb's copy keeps in-frame clones and lacks some. The table includes about 59,000 clones, 93% detected once. Sequenced here: CD4+ T cells from peripheral blood mononuclear cells, sampled before pregnancy. The receptor source for this set is a female donor with multiple sclerosis, enrolled in a pregnancy study.

The chain joins TRBV29-1 to TRBJ1-2; TRBD1 agrees at 8 bases. The V gene's germline CDR1 is SQVTM and CDR2 ANQGSEA. The CDR3 spans 12 residues. V gave up 7 bases and J gave up 2 bases; unmatched junction bases: 3. Written as DNA, the CDR3 is TGCAGCGGTCGGACAGGGAACTATGGCTACACCTTC. Its protein is CSGRTGNYGYTF. The whole variable domain, remainder taken from reference TRBV29-1 and TRBJ1-2, is SAVISQKPSRDICQRGTSLTIQCQVDSQVTMMFWYRQQPGQSLTLIATANQGSEATYESGFVIDKFPISRPNLTFSTLTVSNMSPEDSSIYLCSGRTGNYGYTFGSGTRLTVV.

The genes are TRBV28 and TRBJ2-5, with 10 bases lining up with TRBD2. The CDR3 has 16 amino acids. In germline, CDR1 is MDHEN, CDR2 SYDVKM. V dropped 2 bases and J dropped 7; count of bases not matched to a gene: 10. Here the CDR3 reads CASSLGLAALRGTQYF. As DNA, the CDR3 is TGTGCCAGCAGTTTAGGACTAGCGGCCCTGCGGGGGACCCAGTACTTC.

The chain carries TRBV4-2 and TRBJ2-2, with 9 bases that match TRBD2. V dropped 3 bases and J dropped 1; count of bases not matched to a gene: 3. CDR1 and CDR2 from the germline V gene are LGHNA and YNFKEQ. The CDR3 is 16 residues long. CDR3 sequence: CASSHGLAQNTGELFF. DNA for the CDR3: TGTGCCAGCAGCCACGGACTAGCGCAGAACACCGGGGAGCTGTTTTTT.

This clone has only one observation. The V and J genes are TRBV7-2 and TRBJ2-7, with a possible D match to TRBD2 (5 bases). Germline V gene sequence: CDR1 SGHTA, CDR2 FQGNSA. The CDR3 has 13 amino acids. Trimming removed 7 bases from V and 1 base from J, with 11 bases in between. CDR3 nucleotide sequence: TGTGCCAGCATGAGGGATGCTTCCTACGAGCAGTACTTC. This codes for CASMRDASYEQYF.

V and J are TRBV29-1 and TRBJ2-5, with D hard to call. CDR3 length: 12 residues. The ends were cut back, 4 bases at V and 1 base at J, with 7 bases in the middle. Germline CDR1 SQVTM, CDR2 ANQGSEA. The CDR3 is CSVGHGQETQYF. The CDR3 DNA sequence: TGCAGCGTTGGTCACGGCCAAGAGACCCAGTACTTC.

This chain links TRBV5-1 with TRBJ2-1, with 14 bases that match TRBD2. Germline CDR1 and CDR2: SGHRS and YFSETQ. The length of the CDR3 is 15 residues. V gave up 4 bases and J gave up 8 bases; unmatched junction bases: 5. CDR3 amino acids: CASSLGLAGVDEQFF. The CDR3, as DNA: TGCGCCAGCAGCCTGGGACTAGCGGGAGTTGATGAGCAGTTCTTC.

J is TRBJ2-7 and V is TRBV14; 7 bases are a match to TRBD1. V lost 4 bases to trimming and J lost 2 bases; unmatched junction nucleotides: 5. CDR1 and CDR2 (germline): SGHDN, FVKESK. The CDR3 consists of 14 residues. CDR3 nucleotide sequence: TGTGCCAGCAGCCCGAGACAGGGTCCCTACGAGCAGTACTTC. Protein: CASSPRQGPYEQYF.

The chain recombines TRBV29-1 with TRBJ2-7; 8 bases are a match to TRBD2. The CDR3 spans 13 residues. V was pared by 4 bases and J by 1 base, with 3 bases of the junction left unmatched. Per germline, CDR1 SQVTM and CDR2 ANQGSEA. The CDR3 DNA is TGCAGCGTTGGGCTAGCGGGTTCCTACGAGCAGTACTTC. This codes for CSVGLAGSYEQYF.

This rearrangement joins TRBV7-9 to TRBJ2-6, with D possibly matching TRBD2 (6 bases). This CDR3 is 15 amino acids long. The germline CDR1 and CDR2 sequences are SEHNR and FQNEAQ (reference sequence). CDR3 residues: CADGGGTSGANVLTF. The CDR3 nucleotides are TGTGCGGACGGTGGGGGGACCTCTGGGGCCAACGTCCTGACTTTC.

The J gene is TRBJ1-4, the V gene TRBV9, with D unclear. This CDR3 contains 16 residues. The V end lost 0 bases, the J end lost 0 bases, and 9 bases lay between the germline ends. Looked up from germline, CDR1 is SGDLS and CDR2 is YYNGEE. The CDR3 coding sequence is TGTGCCAGCAGCGTAGGAGGCTCCGCAACTAATGAAAAACTGTTTTTT. Encoded protein: CASSVGGSATNEKLFF.

The V call is TRBV27, the J call TRBJ2-3; 7 bases are a match to TRBD2. Germline V lookup: CDR1 MNHEY, CDR2 SMNVEV (reference sequence). This CDR3 has 15 residues. The ends lost 3 bases at V and 0 bases at J; junction bases unmatched: 3. The CDR3 region has the DNA TGTGCCAGCAGTTTCGCGGGAGTAAGCACAGATACGCAGTATTTT. It translates to CASSFAGVSTDTQYF.

V gene TRBV7-3 combines with J gene TRBJ2-6; D possibly corresponds to TRBD2 (6 bases). The CDR3 consists of 18 residues. CDR1 is SGHTA and CDR2 is FQGTGA in the germline V gene. V lost 0 bases to trimming and J lost 3 bases, with 15 bases between them. CDR3 DNA: TGTGCCAGCAGCTTAACGAGGGGAGGTTGGGGTGGGGCCAACGTCCTGACTTTC. Its translation is CASSLTRGGWGGANVLTF.

The chain links TRBV19 to TRBJ2-5; 9 bases line up with TRBD2. CDR3 length: 15 amino acids. The germline V gene encodes CDR1 LNHDA and CDR2 SQIVND (reference sequence). V dropped 6 bases and J dropped 1; count of bases not matched to a gene: 6. The DNA for the CDR3 is TGTGCCAGTAGCTTAGCGGGAGCTATCCAAGAGACCCAGTACTTC. It is translated as CASSLAGAIQETQYF. Full variable domain (remainder filled in from reference TRBV19 and TRBJ2-5): DGGITQSPKYLFRKEGQNVTLSCEQNLNHDAMYWYRQDPGQGLRLIYYSQIVNDFQKGDIAEGYSVSREKKESFPLTVTSAQKNPTAFYLCASSLAGAIQETQYFGPGTRLLVL.

The chain has TRBV7-2 and TRBJ2-3; no firm D call. CDR1 is SGHTA, CDR2 FQGNSA, per germline. This CDR3 spans 16 amino acids. Deletions cut 2 bases from V and 0 bases from J, with 12 bases between. The CDR3, as DNA: TGTGCCAGCAGCTTATCCCTCCTGGCTAGCACAGATACGCAGTATTTT. It codes for CASSLSLLASTDTQYF.

The chain is built from TRBV18 and TRBJ2-3; 9 bases map to TRBD1. In germline, CDR1 is KGHSH, CDR2 LQKENI. The CDR3 covers 15 residues. The J segment lost 1 base and the V segment lost 1 base, leaving 0 bases of the junction unmatched. Here the CDR3 reads CASSPRQGGTDTQYF. The CDR3 DNA reads TGTGCCAGCTCACCACGACAGGGGGGCACAGATACGCAGTATTTT. Based on the CDR3 plus reference TRBV18 and TRBJ2-3, the full variable domain is NAGVMQNPRHLVRRRGQEARLRCSPMKGHSHVYWYRQLPEEGLKFMVYLQKENIIDESGMPKERFSAEFPKEGPSILRIQQVVRGDSAAYFCASSPRQGGTDTQYFGPGTRLTVL.

This clone was observed a single time. The rearrangement uses TRBV2 and TRBJ1-2; 10 nucleotides agree with TRBD1. J lost 7 bases, V lost 6 bases, and 17 bases had no gene match. Germline values: CDR1 SNHLY, CDR2 FYNNEI. The CDR3 length is 17 residues. CDR3 nucleotide sequence: TGTGCCAGCAGACGTGGACAGGGGGGAGGGAGACTCTCTGGCTACACCTTC. Protein product: CASRRGQGGGRLSGYTF. Supplemented by reference TRBV2 and TRBJ1-2, the full variable domain reads EPEVTQTPSHQVTQMGQEVILRCVPISNHLYFYWYRQILGQKVEFLVSFYNNEISEKSEIFDDQFSVERPDGSNFTLKIRSTKLEDSAMYFCASRRGQGGGRLSGYTFGSGTRLTVV.

CDR3 nucleotide sequence: TGTGCCAGCGCCGTTCTGTCCCTACTAGCGGGTTACACAGATACGCAGTATTTT. Translation gives CASAVLSLLAGYTDTQYF. This chain links TRBV28 with TRBJ2-3; the match to TRBD2 covers 9 bases. This CDR3 has 18 amino acids. From germline, CDR1 is MDHEN and CDR2 SYDVKM. V was pared by 8 bases and J by 2 bases, with 17 bases of the junction left unmatched.

The chain combines TRBV25-1 with TRBJ2-2; 10 nucleotides agree with TRBD2. The junction had 2 bases not matched to a gene; V was cut back by 4 bases and J by 0 bases. The CDR3 covers 16 residues. Germline values: CDR1 MGHDK, CDR2 SYGVNS. The CDR3 spells CASSGTSGANTGELFF. CDR3 in DNA: TGTGCCAGCAGTGGGACTAGCGGAGCGAACACCGGGGAGCTGTTTTTT.

The rearrangement joins TRBV7-3 to TRBJ2-1; TRBD2 aligns across 12 bases. This CDR3 has 15 amino acids. After removal of 5 bases from V and 10 bases from J, the junction contained 9 bases not matched to a gene. CDR1 is SGHTA and CDR2 is FQGTGA in the germline V gene. In DNA form, the CDR3 reads TGTGCCAGCAGCCCGCGACTAGCGGGAGCGGTAGAGCAGTTCTTC. This sequence encodes CASSPRLAGAVEQFF. The entire variable domain, with the rest obtained from reference TRBV7-3 and TRBJ2-1, is as follows: GAGVSQTPSNKVTEKGKYVELRCDPISGHTALYWYRQSLGQGPEFLIYFQGTGAADDSGLPNDRFFAVRPEGSVSTLKIQRTERGDSAVYLCASSPRLAGAVEQFFGPGTRLTVL.

This clone was recorded only once. The genes are TRBV7-2 and TRBJ2-7, with 8 bases lining up with TRBD2. The germline V gene encodes CDR1 SGHTA and CDR2 FQGNSA. This CDR3 contains 13 residues. Trimming cost V 5 bases and J 2 bases; bases outside gene matches: 2. Here the CDR3 reads CASSRSGTYEQYF. For the CDR3, the DNA is TGTGCCAGCAGCCGTAGCGGGACCTACGAGCAGTACTTC.

V and J are TRBV2 and TRBJ2-3, with TRBD2 matching over 7 bases. The CDR3 consists of 13 residues. J was trimmed by 5 bases and V by 7 bases; bases with no gene match: 6. CDR1 and CDR2 (germline): SNHLY, FYNNEI. The chain's CDR3 is CASNSWGGDTQYF. For the CDR3, the DNA is TGTGCCAGCAACTCTTGGGGGGGAGATACGCAGTATTTT.

V is TRBV2 and J is TRBJ2-1; tentatively, D is TRBD1 (6 bases). Germline values: CDR1 SNHLY, CDR2 FYNNEI. V lost 3 bases to trimming and J lost 4 bases, with 16 bases between them. This CDR3 is built from 16 residues. The CDR3 loop reads CASSDLTGQGYNEQFF. CDR3 in DNA: TGTGCCAGCAGTGACTTGACAGGCCAGGGTTACAATGAGCAGTTCTTC.

The rearrangement joins TRBV18 to TRBJ2-1; 7 bases map to TRBD2. The trim removed 0 bases at V and 8 bases at J, leaving 10 bases unmatched. The germline gives CDR1 KGHSH, CDR2 LQKENI. The CDR3 sequence is 16 residues long. CDR3 DNA: TGTGCCAGCTCACCACCGCAGCCCGGGGCGGGGGATGAGCAGTTCTTC. Amino acids: CASSPPQPGAGDEQFF.

The rearrangement joins TRBV5-6 to TRBJ2-2, with a weak D call TRBD2 (7 bases). Germline CDR1 SGHDT, CDR2 YYEEEE. The CDR3 totals 15 residues. V lost 2 bases and J 6 bases, leaving 14 bases between the germline ends. CDR3 amino acids: CASSFTGGPPGELFF. In nucleotides, the CDR3 is TGTGCCAGCAGCTTTACGGGGGGCCCGCCCGGGGAGCTGTTTTTT.

This chain connects TRBV12-5 to TRBJ1-1; 7 nucleotides agree with TRBD1. V was pared by 2 bases and J by 8 bases, with 17 bases of the junction left unmatched. The CDR3 loop spans 17 amino acids. Germline V lookup: CDR1 LGHNT, CDR2 FRNRAP. The CDR3 nucleotides read TGTGCTAGTGGTTTGCCAAATCGACAGGGCGGGAGGACCGAAGCTTTCTTT. Encoded protein: CASGLPNRQGGRTEAFF. Drawing the rest from reference TRBV12-5 and TRBJ1-1, the complete variable domain is DARVTQTPRHKVTEMGQEVTMRCQPILGHNTVFWYRQTMMQGLELLAYFRNRAPLDDSGMPKDRFSAEMPDATLATLKIQPSEPRDSAVYFCASGLPNRQGGRTEAFFGQGTRLTVV.

This chain connects TRBV5-5 to TRBJ1-2; 8 bases align to TRBD1. Germline V gene lookup returns CDR1 SGHKS and CDR2 YYEKEE (reference sequence). The trim removed 3 bases at V and 5 bases at J, leaving 6 bases unmatched. The CDR3 covers 14 residues. The CDR3 region has the DNA TGTGCCAGCAGCTCAACAGGGGGGACATATGGCTACACCTTC. Protein product: CASSSTGGTYGYTF.

The rearrangement joins TRBV28 to TRBJ2-3; 7 bases line up with TRBD2. This CDR3 is 15 amino acids long. V lost 0 bases and J lost 1; bases outside the gene matches: 1. CDR1 MDHEN and CDR2 SYDVKM come from the germline V gene. CDR3 nucleotide sequence: TGTGCCAGCAGTTTATGGGCGGGAGGCACAGATACGCAGTATTTT. Amino acids: CASSLWAGGTDTQYF.

The CDR3 loop reads CASSRTGEGVTQYF. The DNA of the CDR3 is TGTGCCAGCAGCCGGACAGGGGAGGGGGTGACCCAGTACTTC. The J gene is TRBJ2-5, the V gene TRBV7-6; the match to TRBD1 covers 9 bases. V lost 5 bases, J lost 7 bases, and 8 bases stayed unmatched. This CDR3 has 14 amino acids. CDR1 is SGHVS, CDR2 FNYEAQ, per germline.